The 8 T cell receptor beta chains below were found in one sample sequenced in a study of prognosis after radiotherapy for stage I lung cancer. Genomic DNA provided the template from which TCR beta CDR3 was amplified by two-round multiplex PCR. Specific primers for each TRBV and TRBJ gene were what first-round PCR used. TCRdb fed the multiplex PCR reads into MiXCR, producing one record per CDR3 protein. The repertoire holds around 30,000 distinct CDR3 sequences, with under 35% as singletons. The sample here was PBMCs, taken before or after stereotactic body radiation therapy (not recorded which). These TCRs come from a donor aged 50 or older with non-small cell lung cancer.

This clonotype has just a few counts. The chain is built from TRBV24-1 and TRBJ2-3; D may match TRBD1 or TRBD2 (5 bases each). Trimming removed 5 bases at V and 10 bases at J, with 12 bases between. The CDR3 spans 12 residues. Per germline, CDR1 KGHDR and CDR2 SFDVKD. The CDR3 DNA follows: TGTGCCACCAGTGTGGGGGATTTGGCGCAGTATTTT. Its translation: CATSVGDLAQYF.

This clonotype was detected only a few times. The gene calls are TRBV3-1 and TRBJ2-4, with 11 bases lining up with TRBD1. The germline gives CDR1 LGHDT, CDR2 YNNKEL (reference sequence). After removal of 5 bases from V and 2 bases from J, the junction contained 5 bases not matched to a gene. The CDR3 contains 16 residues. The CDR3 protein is CASSGQGAKSKNIQYF. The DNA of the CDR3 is TGTGCCAGCAGCGGACAGGGGGCGAAATCCAAAAACATTCAGTACTTC.

As DNA, the CDR3 is TGTGCCAGCAGTTACTCGACAGGAGCTACGTTGACTGAAGCTTTCTTT. It codes for CASSYSTGATLTEAFF. The chain carries TRBV6-2 or TRBV6-3 and TRBJ1-1; a possible D gene is TRBD1 (6 bases). CDR3 length equals 16 residues. CDR1 and CDR2 (germline): MNHEY, SVGEGT. The V end was cut by 0 bases, the J end by 5 bases, with 16 bases between.

The CDR3 protein is CASGVRDRRTHEQYF. As DNA, the CDR3 is TGTGCCAGCGGAGTCCGGGACAGGCGAACCCACGAGCAGTACTTC. The chain links TRBV6-1 to TRBJ2-7; 8 nucleotides agree with TRBD1. The trim removed 8 bases at V and 5 bases at J, leaving 14 bases unmatched. Per the germline V gene, CDR1 is MNHNS and CDR2 is SASEGT. There are 15 residues in the CDR3.

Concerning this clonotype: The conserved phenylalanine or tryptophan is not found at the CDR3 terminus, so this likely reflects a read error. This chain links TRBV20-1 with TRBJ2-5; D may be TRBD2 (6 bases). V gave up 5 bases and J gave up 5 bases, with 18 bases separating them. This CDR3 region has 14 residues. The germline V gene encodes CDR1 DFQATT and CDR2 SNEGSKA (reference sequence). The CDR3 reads CSAGAGDFGETQYL. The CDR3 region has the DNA TGCAGTGCTGGAGCTGGGGACTTTGGGGAGACCCAGTACCTC.

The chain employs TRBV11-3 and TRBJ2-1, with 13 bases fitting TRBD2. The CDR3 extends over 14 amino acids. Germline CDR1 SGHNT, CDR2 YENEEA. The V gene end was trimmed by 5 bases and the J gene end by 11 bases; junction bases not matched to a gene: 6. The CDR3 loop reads CASSPRTSGRKQFF. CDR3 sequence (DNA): TGTGCCAGCAGCCCCCGGACTAGCGGGAGAAAGCAGTTCTTC.

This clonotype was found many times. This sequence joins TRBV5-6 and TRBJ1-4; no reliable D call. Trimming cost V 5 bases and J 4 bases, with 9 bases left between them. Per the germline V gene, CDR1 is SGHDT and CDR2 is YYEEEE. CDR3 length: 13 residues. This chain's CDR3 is CASSPDRNEKLFF. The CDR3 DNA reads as TGTGCCAGCAGTCCTGACCGTAATGAAAAACTGTTTTTT.

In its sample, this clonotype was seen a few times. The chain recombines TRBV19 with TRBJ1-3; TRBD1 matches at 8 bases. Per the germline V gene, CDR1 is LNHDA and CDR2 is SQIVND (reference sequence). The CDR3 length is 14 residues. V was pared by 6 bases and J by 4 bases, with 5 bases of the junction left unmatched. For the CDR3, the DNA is TGTGCCAGTAGACCTACAGGGGGAGGAAACACCATATATTTT. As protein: CASRPTGGGNTIYF.